What follows is one T cell receptor (beta chain) and its context. The record originates from a study of shared clonotypes between healthy human individuals. Background on the study: There were three CD4 naive, three CD4 memory, two CD8 naive and one CD8 memory plates per donor.

Measured with immunoSEQ multiplex PCR; TCRdb has only the in-frame clones, and not every one. Counted here are approximately 740,000 clones, about 74% occurring once; the ten biggest clones make up 1.7%. CD4+ cells were split into CD45RA+ naive and CD45RA-negative memory subsets. The germline CDR1 and CDR2 sequences are SGHAT and FQNNGV. The V gene lost 6 bases and the J gene lost 5 bases, with 16 bases spanning the gap. This CDR3 contains 14 residues. The chain joins TRBV11-2 to TRBJ1-1, with a tentative D call TRBD1 (5 bases). Sequencing input: memory CD4+ T cells sorted from blood. The subset denotes: CD45RA-negative fraction. This TCR was recovered from a woman aged 25-40 years in good health. In nucleotides, the CDR3 is TGTGCCAGCAGGTTAAGGGGCATCGTAACTGAAGCTTTCTTT. Residues: CASRLRGIVTEAFF.